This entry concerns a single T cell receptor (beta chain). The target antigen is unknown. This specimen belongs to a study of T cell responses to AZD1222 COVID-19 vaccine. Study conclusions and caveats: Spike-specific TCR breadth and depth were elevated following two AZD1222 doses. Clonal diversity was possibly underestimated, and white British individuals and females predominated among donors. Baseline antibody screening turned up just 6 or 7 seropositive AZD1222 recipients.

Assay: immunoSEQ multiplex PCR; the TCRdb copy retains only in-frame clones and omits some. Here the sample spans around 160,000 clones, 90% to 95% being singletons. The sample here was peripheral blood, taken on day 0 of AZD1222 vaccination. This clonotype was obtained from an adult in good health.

The CDR3 DNA is TGTGCCAGCAGCTTAGCCGGGGAGAATGGCTACACCTTC. Translating gives CASSLAGENGYTF. The J gene is TRBJ1-2, the V gene TRBV11-3; no firm D call. The V gene lost 1 base and the J gene lost 6 bases, with 9 bases spanning the gap. Germline loops: CDR1 SGHNT, CDR2 YENEEA. There are 13 residues in the CDR3.